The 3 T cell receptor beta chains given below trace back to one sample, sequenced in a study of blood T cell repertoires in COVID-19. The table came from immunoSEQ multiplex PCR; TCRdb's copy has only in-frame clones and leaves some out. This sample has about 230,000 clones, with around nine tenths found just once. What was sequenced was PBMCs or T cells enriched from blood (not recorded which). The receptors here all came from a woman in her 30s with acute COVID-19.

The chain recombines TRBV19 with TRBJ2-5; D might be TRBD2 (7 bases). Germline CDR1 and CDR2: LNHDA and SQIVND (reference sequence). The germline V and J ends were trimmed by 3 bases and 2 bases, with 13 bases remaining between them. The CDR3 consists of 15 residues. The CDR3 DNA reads TGTGCCAGTAGTATTGGGGGGGCGGTTCAAGAGACCCAGTACTTC. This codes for CASSIGGAVQETQYF.

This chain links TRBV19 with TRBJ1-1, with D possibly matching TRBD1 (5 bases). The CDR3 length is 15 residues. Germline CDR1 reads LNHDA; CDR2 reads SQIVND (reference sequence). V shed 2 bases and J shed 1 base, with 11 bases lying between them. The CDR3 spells CASSIRGGANTEAFF. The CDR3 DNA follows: TGTGCCAGTAGTATACGAGGAGGGGCGAACACTGAAGCTTTCTTT.

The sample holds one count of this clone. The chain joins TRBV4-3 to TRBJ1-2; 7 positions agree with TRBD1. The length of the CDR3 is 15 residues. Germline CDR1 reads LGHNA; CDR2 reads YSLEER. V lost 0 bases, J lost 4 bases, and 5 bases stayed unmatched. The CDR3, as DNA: TGCGCCAGCAGCCAAGATCCCGGGACAGCCTATGGCTACACCTTC. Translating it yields CASSQDPGTAYGYTF.